The TCR beta chain described here comes from a study of control samples from healthy donors and cancer patients. Repertoires were generated with immunoSEQ multiplex PCR, while TCRdb's copy carries only in-frame clones and drops some. The sample lists 100,000 to 150,000 clones; roughly 84% were seen once. Sequenced sample: blood. This TCR came from a man aged 45-60 years in good health.

The CDR3 coding sequence is TGTGCCAGCAGTTACGTGGGCACAAACTATGGCTACACCTTC. Protein sequence: CASSYVGTNYGYTF. The chain joins TRBV6-2 or TRBV6-3 to TRBJ1-2; D is undetermined. Germline V gene sequence: CDR1 MNHEY, CDR2 SVGEGT. The CDR3 consists of 14 residues. V gave up 2 bases and J gave up 2 bases, with 9 bases separating them.